The following is a T cell receptor beta chain sequence with its context. This record comes from a study of identical twins. This CDR3 spans 14 amino acids. CDR1 is LGHDT and CDR2 is YNNKEL in the germline V gene (reference sequence). Trimming left V 4 bases short and J 6 bases short, with 14 bases between. A single record per CDR3 protein comes from TCRdb applying MiXCR to the 5' RACE reads. The data contain fewer than 550,000 distinct CDR3 sequences, 14% of them singletons. This sample also belongs to another study, concerning yellow fever vaccine responses in identical twins.

Sequencing was done on a sample of CD4+ T cells sorted from blood. The receptor was derived from a woman younger than 30 in good health. The J gene is TRBJ2-3, the V gene TRBV3-1, with D unclear. This chain's CDR3 is CASSPTPRSDTQYF. CDR3 DNA: TGTGCCAGCAGCCCCACCCCCCGGTCGGATACGCAGTATTTT.